This T cell receptor beta chain came from a study of vaccination effects on CD4 cells after COVID-19. The germline gives CDR1 SGHRS, CDR2 YFSETQ. The CDR3 runs 16 residues. V lost 0 bases and J 3 bases, leaving 12 bases between the germline ends. The table came from immunoSEQ multiplex PCR; TCRdb's copy has only in-frame clones and leaves some out. The sample shows approximately 45,000 clones, 60% to 85% of them seen only once. With about ten days of culture completed, CD4+ T cells were isolated. This person's SARS-CoV-2 infection, confirmed by PCR, occurred between March and December 2020. It was on days 3 and 7 that half the medium was replaced with IL-2 medium. A note on this clone: Its antigen is unknown.

The receptor was derived from a human donor who had a prior SARS-CoV-2 infection. The source material was CD4+ T cells from PBMCs cultured without peptide, sampled before COVID-19 vaccination. The chain employs TRBV5-1 and TRBJ2-2; weak D call: TRBD1 (5 bases). Written as DNA, the CDR3 is TGCGCCAGCAGCTTGGGATTGACAGAAGACACCGGGGAGCTGTTTTTT. Translated: CASSLGLTEDTGELFF.